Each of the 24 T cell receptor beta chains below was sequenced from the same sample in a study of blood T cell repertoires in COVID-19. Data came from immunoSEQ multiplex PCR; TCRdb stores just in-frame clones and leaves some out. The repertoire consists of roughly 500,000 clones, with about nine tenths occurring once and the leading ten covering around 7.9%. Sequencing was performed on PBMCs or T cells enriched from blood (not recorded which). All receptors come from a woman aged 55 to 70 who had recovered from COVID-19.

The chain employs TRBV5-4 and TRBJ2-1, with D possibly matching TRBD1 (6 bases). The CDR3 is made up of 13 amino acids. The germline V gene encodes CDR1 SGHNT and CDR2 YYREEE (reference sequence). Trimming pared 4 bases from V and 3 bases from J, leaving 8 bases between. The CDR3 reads CASSPTGYNEQFF. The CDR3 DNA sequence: TGTGCCAGCAGCCCGACAGGCTACAATGAGCAGTTCTTC.

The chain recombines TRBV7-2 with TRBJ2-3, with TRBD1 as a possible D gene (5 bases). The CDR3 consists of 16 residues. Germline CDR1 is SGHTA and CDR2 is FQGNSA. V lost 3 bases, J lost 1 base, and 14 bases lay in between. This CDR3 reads CASSLGQGLGTDTQYF. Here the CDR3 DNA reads TGTGCCAGCAGCTTGGGGCAGGGTTTGGGCACAGATACGCAGTATTTT.

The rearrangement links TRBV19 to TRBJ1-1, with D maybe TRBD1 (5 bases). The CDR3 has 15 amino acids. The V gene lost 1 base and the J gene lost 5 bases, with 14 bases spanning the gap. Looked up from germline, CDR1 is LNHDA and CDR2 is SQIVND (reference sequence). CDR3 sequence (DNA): TGTGCCAGTAGTATAGTGGCAAGGGGAACGACTGAAGCTTTCTTT. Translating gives CASSIVARGTTEAFF.

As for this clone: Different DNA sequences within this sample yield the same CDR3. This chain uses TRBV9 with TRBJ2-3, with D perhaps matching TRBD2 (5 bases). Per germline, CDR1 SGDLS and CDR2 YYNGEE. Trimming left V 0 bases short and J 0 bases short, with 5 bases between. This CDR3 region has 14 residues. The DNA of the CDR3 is TGTGCCAGCAGCGTAGCGGGGAGCACAGATACGCAGTATTTT. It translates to CASSVAGSTDTQYF.

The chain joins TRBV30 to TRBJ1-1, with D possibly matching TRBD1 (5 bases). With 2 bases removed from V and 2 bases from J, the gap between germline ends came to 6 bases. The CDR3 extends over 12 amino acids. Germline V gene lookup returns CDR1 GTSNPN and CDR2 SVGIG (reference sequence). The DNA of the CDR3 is TGTGCCTGGAGTTGGGGCAACACTGAAGCTTTCTTT. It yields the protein CAWSWGNTEAFF.

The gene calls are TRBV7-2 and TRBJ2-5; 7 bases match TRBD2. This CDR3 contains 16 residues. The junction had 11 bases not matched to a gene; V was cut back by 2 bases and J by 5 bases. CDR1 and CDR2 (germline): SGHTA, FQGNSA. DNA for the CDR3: TGTGCCAGCAGCTTATGCGCCCGGGACGGGAGGGAGACCCAGTACTTC. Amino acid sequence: CASSLCARDGRETQYF. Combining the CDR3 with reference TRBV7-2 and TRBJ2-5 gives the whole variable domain GAGVSQSPSNKVTEKGKDVELRCDPISGHTALYWYRQSLGQGLEFLIYFQGNSAPDKSGLPSDRFSAERTGGSVSTLTIQRTQQEDSAVYLCASSLCARDGRETQYFGPGTRLLVL.

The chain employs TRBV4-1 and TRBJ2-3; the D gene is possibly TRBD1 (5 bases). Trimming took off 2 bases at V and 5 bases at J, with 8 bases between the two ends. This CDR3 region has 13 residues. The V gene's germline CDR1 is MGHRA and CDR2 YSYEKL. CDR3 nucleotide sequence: TGCGCCAGCAGCCAATTGGGGCTAGATACGCAGTATTTT. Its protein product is CASSQLGLDTQYF.

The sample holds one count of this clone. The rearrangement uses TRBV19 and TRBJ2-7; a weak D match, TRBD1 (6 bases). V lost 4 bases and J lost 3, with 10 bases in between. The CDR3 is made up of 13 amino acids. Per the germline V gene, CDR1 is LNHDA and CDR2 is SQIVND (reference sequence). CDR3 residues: CASSTQDSYEQYF. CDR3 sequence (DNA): TGTGCCAGTAGTACACAGGACAGCTACGAGCAGTACTTC.

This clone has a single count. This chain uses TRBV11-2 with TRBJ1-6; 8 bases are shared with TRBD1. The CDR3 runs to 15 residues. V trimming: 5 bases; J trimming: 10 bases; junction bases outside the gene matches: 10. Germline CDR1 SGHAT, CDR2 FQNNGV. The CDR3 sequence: CASSPPGQEISPLHF. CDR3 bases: TGTGCCAGCAGCCCTCCGGGACAGGAGATATCACCCCTCCACTTT.

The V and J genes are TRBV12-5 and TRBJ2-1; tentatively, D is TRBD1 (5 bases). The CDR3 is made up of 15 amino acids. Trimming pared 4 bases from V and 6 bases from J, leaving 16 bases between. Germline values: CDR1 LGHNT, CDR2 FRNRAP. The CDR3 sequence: CASGSRSGFFNEQFF. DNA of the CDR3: TGTGCTAGTGGTTCACGATCAGGGTTTTTCAATGAGCAGTTCTTC.

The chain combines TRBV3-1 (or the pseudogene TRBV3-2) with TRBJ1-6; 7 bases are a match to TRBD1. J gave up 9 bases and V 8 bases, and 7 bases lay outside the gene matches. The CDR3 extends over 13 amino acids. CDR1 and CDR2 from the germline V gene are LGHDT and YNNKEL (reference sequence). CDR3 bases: TGTGCCAGCGGAGACAGGGACGGTTCACCCCTCCACTTT. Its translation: CASGDRDGSPLHF.

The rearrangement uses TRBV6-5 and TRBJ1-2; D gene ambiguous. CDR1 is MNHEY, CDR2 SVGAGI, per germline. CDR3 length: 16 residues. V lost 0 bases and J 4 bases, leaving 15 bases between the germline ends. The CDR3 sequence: CASSYSFNDRGYGYTF. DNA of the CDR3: TGTGCCAGCAGTTACTCTTTCAACGACCGGGGCTATGGCTACACCTTC.

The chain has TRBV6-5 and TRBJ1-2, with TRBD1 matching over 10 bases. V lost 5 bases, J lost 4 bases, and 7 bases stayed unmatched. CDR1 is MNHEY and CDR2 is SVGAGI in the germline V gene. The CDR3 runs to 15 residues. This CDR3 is CASSQLTGGAYGYTF. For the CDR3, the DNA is TGTGCCAGCAGTCAATTGACAGGGGGCGCCTATGGCTACACCTTC.

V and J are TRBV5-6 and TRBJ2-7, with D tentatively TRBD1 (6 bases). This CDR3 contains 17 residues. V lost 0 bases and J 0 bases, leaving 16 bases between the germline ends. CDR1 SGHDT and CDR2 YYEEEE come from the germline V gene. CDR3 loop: CASSLASYTGSSYEQYF. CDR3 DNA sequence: TGTGCCAGCAGCTTGGCGTCGTATACAGGGTCCTCCTACGAGCAGTACTTC.

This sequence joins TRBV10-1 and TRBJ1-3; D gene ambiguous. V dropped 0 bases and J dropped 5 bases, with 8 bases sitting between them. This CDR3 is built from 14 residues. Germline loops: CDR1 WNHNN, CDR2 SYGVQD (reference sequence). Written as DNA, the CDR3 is TGCGCCAGCAGTGAGTCCGGGGAAAGAAACACCATATATTTT. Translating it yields CASSESGERNTIYF.

CDR3 bases: TGCGCCAGCAGTGAGTCGGGGGGGAGAGAAGCTTTCTTT. This gives the protein CASSESGGREAFF. This chain links TRBV10-1 with TRBJ1-1; D possibly corresponds to TRBD1 (5 bases). Trimming removed 0 bases from V and 8 bases from J, with 10 bases in between. Germline lookup yields CDR1 WNHNN and CDR2 SYGVQD (reference sequence). The CDR3 contains 13 residues.

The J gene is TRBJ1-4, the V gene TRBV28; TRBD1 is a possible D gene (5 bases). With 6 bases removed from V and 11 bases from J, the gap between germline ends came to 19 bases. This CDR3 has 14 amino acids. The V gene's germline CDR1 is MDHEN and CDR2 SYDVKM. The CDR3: CASSHTGDLGKLFF. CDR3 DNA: TGTGCCAGCAGCCACACAGGTGACTTGGGCAAACTGTTTTTT. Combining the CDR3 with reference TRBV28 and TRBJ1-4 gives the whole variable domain DVKVTQSSRYLVKRTGEKVFLECVQDMDHENMFWYRQDPGLGLRLIYFSYDVKMKEKGDIPEGYSVSREKKERFSLILESASTNQTSMYLCASSHTGDLGKLFFGSGTQLSVL.

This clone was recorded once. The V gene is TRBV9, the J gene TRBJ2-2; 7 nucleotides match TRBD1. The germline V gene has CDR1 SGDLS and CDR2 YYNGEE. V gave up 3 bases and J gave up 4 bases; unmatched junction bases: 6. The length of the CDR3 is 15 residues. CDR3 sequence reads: CASSGKGQITGELFF. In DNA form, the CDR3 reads TGTGCCAGCAGCGGCAAGGGACAGATCACCGGGGAGCTGTTTTTT. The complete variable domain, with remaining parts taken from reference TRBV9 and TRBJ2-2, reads DSGVTQTPKHLITATGQRVTLRCSPRSGDLSVYWYQQSLDQGLQFLIQYYNGEERAKGNILERFSAQQFPDLHSELNLSSLELGDSALYFCASSGKGQITGELFFGEGSRLTVL.

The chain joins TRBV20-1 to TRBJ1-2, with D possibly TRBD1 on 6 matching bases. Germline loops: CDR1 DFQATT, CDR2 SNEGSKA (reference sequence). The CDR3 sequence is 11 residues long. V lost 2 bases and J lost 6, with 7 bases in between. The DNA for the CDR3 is TGCAGTGCTAGACAGGGGAATGGCTACACCTTC. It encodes CSARQGNGYTF.

The CDR3 reads CASSASYGETQYF. CDR3 bases: TGTGCCAGCAGCGCGAGTTACGGGGAGACCCAGTACTTC. This sequence joins TRBV9 and TRBJ2-5; no reliable D call. The CDR3 runs to 13 residues. Germline values: CDR1 SGDLS, CDR2 YYNGEE. V dropped 3 bases and J dropped 5 bases, with 11 bases sitting between them.

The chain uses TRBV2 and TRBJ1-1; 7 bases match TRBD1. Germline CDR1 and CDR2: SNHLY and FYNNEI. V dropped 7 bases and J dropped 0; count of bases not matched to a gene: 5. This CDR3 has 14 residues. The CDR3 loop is CASTRDSMNTEAFF. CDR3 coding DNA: TGTGCCAGCACTAGGGACAGCATGAACACTGAAGCTTTCTTT.

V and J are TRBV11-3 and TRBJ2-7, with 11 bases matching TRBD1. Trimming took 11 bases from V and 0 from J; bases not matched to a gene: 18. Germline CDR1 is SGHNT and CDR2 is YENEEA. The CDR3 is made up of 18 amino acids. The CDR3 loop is CAPRAGTGGSLSSYEQYV. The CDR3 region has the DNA TGTGCCCCGAGGGCTGGGACAGGGGGTTCTCTTAGCTCCTACGAGCAGTACGTC.

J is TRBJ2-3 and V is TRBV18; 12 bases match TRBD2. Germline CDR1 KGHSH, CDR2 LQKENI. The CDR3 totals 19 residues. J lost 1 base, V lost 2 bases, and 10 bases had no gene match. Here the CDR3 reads CASSPARTSSGGGTDTQYF. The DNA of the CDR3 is TGTGCCAGCTCACCAGCTCGTACGTCTAGCGGGGGGGGCACAGATACGCAGTATTTT. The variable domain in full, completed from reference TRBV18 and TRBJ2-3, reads NAGVMQNPRHLVRRRGQEARLRCSPMKGHSHVYWYRQLPEEGLKFMVYLQKENIIDESGMPKERFSAEFPKEGPSILRIQQVVRGDSAAYFCASSPARTSSGGGTDTQYFGPGTRLTVL.

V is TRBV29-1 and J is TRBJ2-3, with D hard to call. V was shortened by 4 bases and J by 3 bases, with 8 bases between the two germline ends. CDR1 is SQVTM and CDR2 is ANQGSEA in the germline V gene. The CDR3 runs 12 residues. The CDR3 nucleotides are TGCAGCGTTGTCTCCGGGACAGATACGCAGTATTTT. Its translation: CSVVSGTDTQYF.